Below, 19 T cell receptor beta chains from the same sample are listed, as sequenced in a study of early T cells in non-severe SARS-CoV-2 infection. TCRdb redid the calling of the 5' RACE reads with MiXCR, one entry per CDR3 protein. This sample has 88,000 or so distinct CDR3 sequences, with around 14% found just once. Sequencing was carried out using whole blood. The receptors here all came from an adult who was a healthcare worker with PCR-confirmed SARS-CoV-2 infection or an uninfected control (not recorded which).

Turning to this clonotype: A much larger clone lies one base from this, so it may be a read error. V is TRBV21-1 and J is TRBJ2-7; the D call TRBD2 from the table was never checked on the DNA. TRBV21-1 is listed as a pseudogene. CDR3 length: 15 residues. The DNA of the CDR3 is TGTGCCAGCAGCACCCCGATCGGGAGGGAGCACGAGCAGTACTTC. As protein: CASSTPIGREHEQYF.

This clonotype was seen a few times. V usage is TRBV4-1 and J usage is TRBJ2-4; D is undetermined. The CDR3 sequence is 16 residues long. CDR1 is MGHRA and CDR2 is YSYEKL in the germline V gene. The V and J ends lost 6 bases and 0 bases respectively, with 15 bases between them. Here the CDR3 reads CASSLGIQLAKNIQYF. CDR3 sequence (DNA): TGCGCCAGCAGTTTGGGGATACAACTAGCCAAAAACATTCAGTACTTC.

The sample holds a few counts of this clonotype. The rearrangement links TRBV12-3 or TRBV12-4 to TRBJ2-7, with TRBD1 as a possible D gene (5 bases). This CDR3 is built from 11 residues. Trimming left V 5 bases short and J 6 bases short, with 8 bases between. The DNA of the CDR3 is TGTGCCAGCAGTGGGGCGGCCGAGCAGTACTTC. Its protein is CASSGAAEQYF.

The chain joins TRBV2 to TRBJ1-2; 7 nucleotides agree with TRBD1. From germline, CDR1 is SNHLY and CDR2 FYNNEI. The J segment lost 7 bases and the V segment lost 5 bases, leaving 10 bases of the junction unmatched. The CDR3 extends over 14 amino acids. Written as DNA, the CDR3 is TGTGCCAGCAGTCTTCTAGACAGGGCGGCTGGCTACACCTTC. This gives the protein CASSLLDRAAGYTF.

The J gene is TRBJ2-5, the V gene TRBV9, with no clear D. This CDR3 is built from 14 residues. Germline values: CDR1 SGDLS, CDR2 YYNGEE. Trimming took off 3 bases at V and 7 bases at J, with 16 bases between the two ends. CDR3 coding DNA: TGTGCCAGCAGCGAGGTCCTGCGCGGTGGGACCCAGTACTTC. Its protein product is CASSEVLRGGTQYF.

This clonotype was observed a few times. The rearrangement uses TRBV4-3 and TRBJ2-3; D remains ambiguous. This CDR3 comprises 14 residues. CDR1 is LGHNA and CDR2 is YSLEER in the germline V gene. Trimming removed 0 bases from V and 3 bases from J, with 7 bases in between. The CDR3 bases are TGCGCCAGCAGCCAAGACGTAAAAACAGATACGCAGTATTTT. Translation: CASSQDVKTDTQYF.

This clonotype was observed a few times. The genes are TRBV28 and TRBJ2-1, with 11 bases identical to TRBD2. The V and J ends lost 7 bases and 6 bases, in that order; junction bases with no gene match: 5. Germline CDR1 MDHEN, CDR2 SYDVKM. The CDR3 length is 14 residues. The CDR3 region has the DNA TGTGCCAGCACCTTAGCGGGAGGGATCAATGAGCAGTTCTTC. Protein sequence: CASTLAGGINEQFF.

This clonotype was observed a few times. The chain employs TRBV29-1 and TRBJ2-5; unclear D gene. CDR1 SQVTM and CDR2 ANQGSEA come from the germline V gene. Trimming removed 3 bases from V and 3 bases from J, with 5 bases in between. CDR3 size: 11 residues. CDR3 DNA: TGCAGCGTTGACAGTGAAGAGACCCAGTACTTC. Its translation: CSVDSEETQYF.

This clonotype was observed many times. This chain joins TRBV12-3 or TRBV12-4 and TRBJ1-1; D is ambiguous. The CDR3 has 13 residues. Trimming removed 3 bases from V and 4 bases from J, with 9 bases in between. The CDR3 DNA reads as TGTGCCAGCAGTTTCGGTCCGGCCACTGAAGCTTTCTTT. It specifies CASSFGPATEAFF.

This chain uses TRBV11-2 with TRBJ1-2, with a weak D call TRBD1 (6 bases). V lost 0 bases and J lost 7, with 24 bases in between. The CDR3 length is 18 residues. Germline CDR1 SGHAT, CDR2 FQNNGV. The CDR3, as DNA: TGTGCCAGCAGCTTAGATCCGACAGGCCGGAGGGGACGAGGTGGCTACACCTTC. Its translation is CASSLDPTGRRGRGGYTF. Supplemented by reference TRBV11-2 and TRBJ1-2, the full variable domain reads EAGVAQSPRYKIIEKRQSVAFWCNPISGHATLYWYQQILGQGPKLLIQFQNNGVVDDSQLPKDRFSAERLKGVDSTLKIQPAKLEDSAVYLCASSLDPTGRRGRGGYTFGSGTRLTVV.

This clonotype was observed a few times. The chain combines TRBV7-2 with TRBJ1-6; D possibly corresponds to TRBD1 (5 bases). In germline, CDR1 is SGHTA, CDR2 FQGNSA. This CDR3 spans 15 amino acids. Trimming removed 3 bases from V and 8 bases from J, with 14 bases in between. In nucleotides, the CDR3 is TGTGCCAGCAGCTTTCTCCGGGGACGTTATTCACCCCTCCACTTT. This gives the protein CASSFLRGRYSPLHF.

This chain connects TRBV19 to TRBJ2-2; 8 bases match TRBD1. V dropped 4 bases and J dropped 6; count of bases not matched to a gene: 13. This CDR3 is 17 amino acids long. Germline CDR1 LNHDA, CDR2 SQIVND (reference sequence). CDR3 nucleotides: TGTGCCAGTAGTAAATGGGGTCCGACAGGGGCACCCGGGGAGCTGTTTTTT. Translation: CASSKWGPTGAPGELFF. Based on the CDR3 plus reference TRBV19 and TRBJ2-2, the full variable domain is DGGITQSPKYLFRKEGQNVTLSCEQNLNHDAMYWYRQDPGQGLRLIYYSQIVNDFQKGDIAEGYSVSREKKESFPLTVTSAQKNPTAFYLCASSKWGPTGAPGELFFGEGSRLTVL.

The chain carries TRBV6-2 or TRBV6-3 and TRBJ1-5, with D possibly being TRBD1 (5 bases). CDR1 is MNHEY, CDR2 SVGEGT, per germline. V was cut by 10 bases and J by 4 bases, with 14 bases left in between. This CDR3 has 13 amino acids. CDR3 bases: TGTGCCACCCTTCGACGGGGGAATCAGCCCCAGCATTTT. This encodes CATLRRGNQPQHF.

The chain carries TRBV3-1 and TRBJ2-7; 8 bases fit TRBD1. The V and J ends lost 7 bases and 2 bases, in that order; junction bases with no gene match: 7. CDR1 and CDR2 (germline): LGHDT, YNNKEL (reference sequence). The CDR3 contains 14 residues. Here the CDR3 DNA reads TGTGCCAGCACCCCCGTGACAGGGGCCTACGAGCAGTACTTC. This codes for CASTPVTGAYEQYF.

This clonotype was observed a handful of times. The chain uses TRBV4-1 and TRBJ2-7, with D unresolved. CDR1 MGHRA and CDR2 YSYEKL come from the germline V gene. The CDR3 runs to 14 residues. The germline V and J ends were trimmed by 9 bases and 2 bases, with 17 bases remaining between them. CDR3 DNA sequence: TGCGCCAGGCCGAACTCGGAGTTAGCCTACGAGCAGTACTTC. Amino acid sequence: CARPNSELAYEQYF.

This clonotype was seen a handful of times. This CDR3 is CASSLGGRAGPNIQYF. The CDR3 bases are TGTGCCAGCAGTCTTGGGGGGAGAGCGGGACCGAACATTCAGTACTTC. V and J are TRBV12-3 or TRBV12-4 and TRBJ2-4; 7 bases map to TRBD2. The CDR3 is 16 amino acids. V was pared by 5 bases and J by 7 bases, with 14 bases of the junction left unmatched.

This clonotype was counted at least ten times. The V gene is TRBV10-2, the J gene TRBJ1-1; D is undetermined. The CDR3 loop spans 12 amino acids. Germline CDR1 is WSHSY and CDR2 is SAAADI. The V and J ends lost 8 bases and 0 bases respectively, with 7 bases between them. The CDR3 DNA reads as TGCGCCAGCGGGTACATGAACACTGAAGCTTTCTTT. It specifies CASGYMNTEAFF.

This clonotype appeared a few times. The chain links TRBV18 to TRBJ1-2; 9 bases are a match to TRBD1. Germline V lookup: CDR1 KGHSH, CDR2 LQKENI. The CDR3 spans 16 residues. The ends lost 6 bases at V and 7 bases at J; junction bases unmatched: 15. The CDR3 here is CASSSVQGAQTRGYTF. The CDR3 DNA follows: TGTGCCAGCTCTTCCGTACAGGGGGCGCAAACCCGTGGCTACACCTTC.

This clonotype came up many times. J is TRBJ2-7 and V is TRBV29-1; 7 nucleotides line up with TRBD2. V lost 4 bases to trimming and J lost 2 bases; unmatched junction nucleotides: 11. CDR1 is SQVTM, CDR2 ANQGSEA, per germline. The CDR3 totals 15 residues. The CDR3: CSVVAGAEWPYEQYF. The CDR3 DNA is TGCAGCGTTGTTGCGGGAGCAGAATGGCCCTACGAGCAGTACTTC.